This T cell receptor (beta chain) was obtained from a study of Graves' ophthalmopathy and Graves' hyperthyroidism (dated by TCRdb to 2016 to 2019). With respect to the entire study: Peripheral blood samples were taken at the time of initial diagnosis, before any treatment was given. In total, 135 blood samples were TCR-sequenced: approximately 42 ophthalmopathy, around 75 hyperthyroidism and some 17 hyperthyroidism-to-ophthalmopathy patients. To explore V-J signatures that distinguish ophthalmopathy from hyperthyroidism, a discovery set of about a hundred patients was enrolled, made up of 40 to 45 with ophthalmopathy and roughly 57 with stable hyperthyroidism. The study used TCR beta repertoire signatures to distinguish Graves' ophthalmopathy from Graves' hyperthyroidism and to predict progression to ophthalmopathy. T-cell repertoires of thyroid tissue and blood were compared in several hyperthyroidism patients. The 95 to 100 discovery patients were randomly divided into training and test sets at a 7:3 ratio. After sampling, hyperthyroidism patients received methimazole starting at 30 mg daily, and ophthalmopathy patients received high-dose intravenous methylprednisolone. An independent validation cohort was composed of roughly 18 hyperthyroidism patients and about 16 patients who later progressed from hyperthyroidism to ophthalmopathy.

Overall study results and their limits: In validation, the model predicted ophthalmopathy progression with about 71% sensitivity and approximately 75% specificity; 12 predicted patients were CT-confirmed with GO in a median of approximately six months. In cross-validation, the 13-signature model distinguished ophthalmopathy from stable hyperthyroidism with about 89% sensitivity and around 84% specificity, while in the test set the corresponding values were roughly 80% and 75%. Among expanded thyroid clonotypes with frequency above 0.001, most also showed up in blood, which suggests that blood repertoires may reflect the thyroid immune response. No statistical method was used to set the sample size in advance, and the investigators knew which group each participant was assigned to.

This clonotype was observed at least ten times. The antigen this receptor binds is unknown. Base qualities are not recorded, but no much larger clone differs from it by a single base. Patients with ophthalmopathy had moderately to severely active disease, with a Clinical Activity Score of 3 or more, a NOSPECS grade of 4 or more, and a disease duration of less than 3 months. Patients with other autoimmune diseases, uncontrolled infections, pregnancy or lactation were excluded from the study. Clinical symptoms, serum thyroxine, TRAb, thyroid ultrasound and orbital computed tomography were used for diagnosis. Ficoll-Paque density gradient centrifugation was used to isolate PBMCs from about 9.4 ml of fresh peripheral blood. Trizol reagent was used to extract the total RNA, and its quality was then checked on an Agilent 2100 Bioanalyzer. For repertoire sequencing, TCR beta CDR3 regions were amplified from RNA transcripts. The first round of RT-PCR was done with HTBI primers and the Qiagen OneStep RT-PCR kit, and was followed by a second round of multiplex PCR, then size selection and purification. Sequencing of the libraries was carried out on an Illumina HiSeq2000 in paired-end mode with 100 bp reads. The study's processing was this. SOAPnuke was used for read processing, and reads with adapters, uncalled bases, a mean Phred below 15, or no exact constant-primer or identifier match were discarded. COPE v1.2.5 was used to merge the high-quality paired reads. Each unique nucleotide sequence was defined as a clonotype, and clonotypes were aligned to IMGT TRB V, D and J references with MiTCR v1.1. The analysis was limited to V-J combinations with a frequency above 0.0001, which together covered approximately 99% of the repertoires. For each V-J combination, a TCR clonal expansion and chaos score was defined as the ratio of F50 clonal expansion to chaos observed in the TCRdist matrix. Welch's t-statistics and random forest were used to narrow the features down to more than 10 V-J combinations, which were then fed into a naive Bayes classifier. The similarity between thyroid and blood repertoires was quantified using the Morisita-Horn index. The public reads were run again by TCRdb, first through fastp at Q25 and then through MiXCR, and only productive beta chains were kept. Every CDR3 protein is listed once, alongside the most common genes and DNA of its rows. Clone size and V and J calls follow TCRdb, not the original study. The sample table records roughly 170,000 distinct CDR3 sequences; about two fifths of these occur just once. In total, the top ten clones hold about 8.2% of the sample.

Reading from cysteine to phenylalanine, the CDR3 counts 19 amino acids. Solely the CDR3 DNA is kept, with 57 bases framed from the first base. From the germline V gene, CDR1 is MNHNS and CDR2 is SASEGT. Germline trimming amounts to 5 bases on V and 4 bases on J, with 16 as the count of junction bases outside the gene matches. The TCR sequence derives from a man younger than 45 with Graves' ophthalmopathy. Donor details come from another sample of the same person, matched by shared clones. Recombination connected TRBV6-1 to TRBJ1-5; the central 11 bases match TRBD1. The sequencing input was peripheral blood. The CDR3: CASSKPFGTGGRRNQPQHF. The DNA sequence reads TGTGCCAGCAGTAAGCCATTTGGGACAGGGGGGAGACGGAATCAGCCCCAGCATTTT.